The entry below gives a single TCR beta chain sequence along with its context. What it binds is unknown. This specimen comes from a study of T cell repertoires in cytomegalovirus infection. At the level of the study: CMV infection and matching HLA type were both indicated by public TCR beta signatures.

Study-wide findings and caveats: Cumulative public TCR beta family frequency identified carriers of CMV plus the relevant HLA. Dominating the ex vivo response were TCR beta clonotypes that were CMV-specific and HLA-C-restricted.

The germline V gene encodes CDR1 SNHLY and CDR2 FYNNEI. The germline V and J ends were trimmed by 3 bases and 3 bases, with 9 bases remaining between them. The CDR3 is made up of 13 amino acids. TCRdb independently ran MiXCR on the reads; one entry per CDR3 protein. Of about half a million distinct CDR3 sequences in the sample, more than 40% were seen once. This TCR derives from a human donor in good health (CMV status not recorded). Some clones in this sample may be carry-over from other donors' samples. Source: cultured PBMCs, taken from culture after CMV antigen stimulation. The gene calls are TRBV2 and TRBJ2-7, with a weak D call TRBD1 (5 bases). CDR3 nucleotides: TGTGCCAGCAGTGACAGGGAAGGCTACGAGCAGTACTTC. Translating it yields CASSDREGYEQYF.